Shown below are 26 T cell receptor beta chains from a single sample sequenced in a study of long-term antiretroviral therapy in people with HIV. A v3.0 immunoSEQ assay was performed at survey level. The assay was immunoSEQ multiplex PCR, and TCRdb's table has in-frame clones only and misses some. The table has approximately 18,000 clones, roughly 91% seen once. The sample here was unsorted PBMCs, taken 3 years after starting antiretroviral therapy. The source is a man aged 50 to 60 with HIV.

The CDR3 DNA follows: TGTGCCAGCAGTTCACGGCAGGGAGGGACCGGGGAGCTGTTTTTT. It codes for CASSSRQGGTGELFF. The chain carries TRBV6-1 and TRBJ2-2; 7 positions match TRBD2. Germline V gene lookup returns CDR1 MNHNS and CDR2 SASEGT. The CDR3 spans 15 residues. The trim removed 5 bases at V and 5 bases at J, leaving 8 bases unmatched.

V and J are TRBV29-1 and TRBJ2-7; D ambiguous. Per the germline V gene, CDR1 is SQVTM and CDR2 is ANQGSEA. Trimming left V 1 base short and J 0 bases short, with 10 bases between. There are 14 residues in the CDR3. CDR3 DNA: TGCAGCGTTGAAGCCCCTACGAACTCCTACGAGCAGTACTTC. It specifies CSVEAPTNSYEQYF.

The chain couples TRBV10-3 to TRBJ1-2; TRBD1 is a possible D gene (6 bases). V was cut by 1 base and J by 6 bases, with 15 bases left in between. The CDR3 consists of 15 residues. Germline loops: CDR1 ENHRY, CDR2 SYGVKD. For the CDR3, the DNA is TGTGCCATCAGTGAGTTTTCCAGGGGTAGTAATGGCTACACCTTC. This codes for CAISEFSRGSNGYTF.

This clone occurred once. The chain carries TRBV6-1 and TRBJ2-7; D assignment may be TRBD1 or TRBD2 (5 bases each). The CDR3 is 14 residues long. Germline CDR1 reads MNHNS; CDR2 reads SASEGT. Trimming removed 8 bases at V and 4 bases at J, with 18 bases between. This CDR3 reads CASRSGPPGYEQYF. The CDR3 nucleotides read TGTGCCAGCCGGTCGGGACCCCCGGGGTACGAGCAGTACTTC.

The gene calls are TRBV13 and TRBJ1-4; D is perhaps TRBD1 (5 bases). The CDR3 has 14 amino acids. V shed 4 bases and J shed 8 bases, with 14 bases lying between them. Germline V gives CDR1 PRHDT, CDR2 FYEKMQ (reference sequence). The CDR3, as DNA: TGTGCCAGCAGCTCACGGGGGGAATACGAAAAACTGTTTTTT. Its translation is CASSSRGEYEKLFF.

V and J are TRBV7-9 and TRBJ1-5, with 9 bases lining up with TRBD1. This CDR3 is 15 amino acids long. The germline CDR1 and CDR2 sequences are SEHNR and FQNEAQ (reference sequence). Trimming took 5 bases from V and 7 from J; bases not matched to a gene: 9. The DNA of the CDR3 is TGTGCCAGCAGCACTGAACAGGGGGCCAGGCAGCCCCAGCATTTT. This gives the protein CASSTEQGARQPQHF.

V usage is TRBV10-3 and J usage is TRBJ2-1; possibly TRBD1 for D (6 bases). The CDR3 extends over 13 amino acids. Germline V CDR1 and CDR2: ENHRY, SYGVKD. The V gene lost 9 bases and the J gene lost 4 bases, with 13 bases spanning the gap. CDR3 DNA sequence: TGTGCCATTGGAAGGGACACTTACAATGAGCAGTTCTTC. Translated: CAIGRDTYNEQFF.

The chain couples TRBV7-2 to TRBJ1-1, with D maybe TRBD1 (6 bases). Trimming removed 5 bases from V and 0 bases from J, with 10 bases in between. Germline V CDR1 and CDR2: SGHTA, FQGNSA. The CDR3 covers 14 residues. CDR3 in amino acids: CASSGGGLNTEAFF. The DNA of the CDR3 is TGTGCCAGCAGCGGAGGGGGTTTGAACACTGAAGCTTTCTTT.

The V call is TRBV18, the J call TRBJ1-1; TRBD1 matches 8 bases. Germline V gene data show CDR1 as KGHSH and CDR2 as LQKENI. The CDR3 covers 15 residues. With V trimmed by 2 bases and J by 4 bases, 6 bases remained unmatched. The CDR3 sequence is CASSPVTGVATEAFF. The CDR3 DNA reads TGTGCCAGCTCACCAGTGACAGGGGTGGCCACTGAAGCTTTCTTT.

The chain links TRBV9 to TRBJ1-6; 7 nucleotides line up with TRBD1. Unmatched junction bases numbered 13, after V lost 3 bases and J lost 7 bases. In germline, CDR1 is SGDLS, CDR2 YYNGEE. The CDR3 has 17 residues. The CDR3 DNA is TGTGCCAGCAGCGGAGTAAGGCGACAGGGAGGGAATTCACCCCTCCACTTT. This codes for CASSGVRRQGGNSPLHF. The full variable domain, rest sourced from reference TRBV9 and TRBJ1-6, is DSGVTQTPKHLITATGQRVTLRCSPRSGDLSVYWYQQSLDQGLQFLIQYYNGEERAKGNILERFSAQQFPDLHSELNLSSLELGDSALYFCASSGVRRQGGNSPLHFGNGTRLTVT.

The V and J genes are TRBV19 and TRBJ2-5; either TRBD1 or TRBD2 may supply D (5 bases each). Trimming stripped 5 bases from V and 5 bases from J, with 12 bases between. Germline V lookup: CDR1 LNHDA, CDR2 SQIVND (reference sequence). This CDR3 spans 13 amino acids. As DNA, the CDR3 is TGTGCCAGTAGTCGACTGGGGACGGAGACCCAGTACTTC. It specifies CASSRLGTETQYF.

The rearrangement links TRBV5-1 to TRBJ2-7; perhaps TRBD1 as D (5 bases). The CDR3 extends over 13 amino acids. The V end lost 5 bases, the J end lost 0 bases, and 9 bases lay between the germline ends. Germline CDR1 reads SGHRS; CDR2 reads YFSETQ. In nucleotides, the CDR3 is TGCGCCAGCAGTCAGGGTCTCTCCTACGAGCAGTACTTC. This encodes CASSQGLSYEQYF.

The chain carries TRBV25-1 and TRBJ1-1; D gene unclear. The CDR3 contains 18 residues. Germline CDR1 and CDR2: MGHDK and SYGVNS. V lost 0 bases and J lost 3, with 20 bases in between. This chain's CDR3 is CASSEYRRSGSGDTEAFF. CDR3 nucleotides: TGTGCCAGCAGTGAATATAGAAGGTCGGGCAGCGGGGACACTGAAGCTTTCTTT.

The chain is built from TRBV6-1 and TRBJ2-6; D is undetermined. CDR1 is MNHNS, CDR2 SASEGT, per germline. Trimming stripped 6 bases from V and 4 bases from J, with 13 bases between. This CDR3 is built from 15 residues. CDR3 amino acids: CASRTERGGANVLTF. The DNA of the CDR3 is TGTGCCAGCAGAACAGAACGCGGAGGGGCCAACGTCCTGACTTTC.

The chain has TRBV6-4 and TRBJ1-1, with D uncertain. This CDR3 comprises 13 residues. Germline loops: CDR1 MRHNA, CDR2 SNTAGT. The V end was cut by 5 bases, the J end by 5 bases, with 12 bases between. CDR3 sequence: CASSPTLGTEAFF. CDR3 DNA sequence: TGTGCCAGCAGTCCTACTCTAGGGACTGAAGCTTTCTTT.

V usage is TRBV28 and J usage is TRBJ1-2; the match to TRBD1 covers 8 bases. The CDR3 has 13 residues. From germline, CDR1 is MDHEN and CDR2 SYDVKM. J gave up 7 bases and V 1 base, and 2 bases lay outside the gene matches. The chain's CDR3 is CASSLYGTGGYTF. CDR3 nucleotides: TGTGCCAGCAGTTTATATGGGACAGGTGGCTACACCTTC.

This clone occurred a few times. The CDR3 reads CASSPDRYNSPLHF. Written as DNA, the CDR3 is TGTGCCAGCAGCCCGGACAGGTATAATTCACCCCTCCACTTT. The chain combines TRBV7-8 with TRBJ1-6; 7 positions match TRBD1. The CDR3 is made up of 14 amino acids. The J segment lost 4 bases and the V segment lost 5 bases, leaving 2 bases of the junction unmatched. Germline assignment: CDR1 SGHVS and CDR2 FQNEAQ.

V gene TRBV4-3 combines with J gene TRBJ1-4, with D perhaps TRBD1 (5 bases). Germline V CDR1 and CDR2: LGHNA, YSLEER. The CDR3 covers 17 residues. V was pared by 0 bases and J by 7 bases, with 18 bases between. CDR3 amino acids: CASSQDQGVTGREKLFF. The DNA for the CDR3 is TGCGCCAGCAGCCAAGATCAAGGAGTCACGGGACGTGAAAAACTGTTTTTT.

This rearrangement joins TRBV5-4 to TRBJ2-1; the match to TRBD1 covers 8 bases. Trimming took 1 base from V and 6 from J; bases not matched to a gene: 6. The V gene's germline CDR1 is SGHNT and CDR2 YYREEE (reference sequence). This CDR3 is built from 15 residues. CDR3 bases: TGTGCCAGCAGCTTGCAGACAGGGGCGTCCAATGAGCAGTTCTTC. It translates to CASSLQTGASNEQFF.

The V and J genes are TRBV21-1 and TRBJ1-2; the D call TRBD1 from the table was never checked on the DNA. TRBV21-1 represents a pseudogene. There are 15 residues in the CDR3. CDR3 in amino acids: CASSKGQGRSIGYTF. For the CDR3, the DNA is TGTGCCAGCAGCAAAGGACAGGGGCGGTCGATTGGCTACACCTTC.

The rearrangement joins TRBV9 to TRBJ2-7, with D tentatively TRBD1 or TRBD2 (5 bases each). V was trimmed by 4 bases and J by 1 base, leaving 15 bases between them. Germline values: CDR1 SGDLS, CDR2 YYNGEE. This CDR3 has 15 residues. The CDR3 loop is CASSPNAGASYEQYF. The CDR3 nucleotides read TGTGCCAGCAGCCCAAATGCCGGGGCTTCCTACGAGCAGTACTTC.

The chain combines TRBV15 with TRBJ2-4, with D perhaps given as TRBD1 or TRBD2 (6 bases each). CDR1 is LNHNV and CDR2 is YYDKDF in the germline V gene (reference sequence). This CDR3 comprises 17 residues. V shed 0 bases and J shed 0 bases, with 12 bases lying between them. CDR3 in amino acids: CATSREFGGLAKNIQYF. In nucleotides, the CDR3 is TGTGCCACCAGCAGAGAATTTGGGGGGCTAGCCAAAAACATTCAGTACTTC.

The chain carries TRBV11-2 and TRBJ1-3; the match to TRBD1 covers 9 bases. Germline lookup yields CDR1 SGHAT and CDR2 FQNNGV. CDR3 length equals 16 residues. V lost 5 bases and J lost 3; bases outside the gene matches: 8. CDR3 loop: CASSDEGQGGGNTIYF. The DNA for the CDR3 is TGTGCCAGCAGCGACGAGGGACAGGGCGGTGGAAACACCATATATTTT. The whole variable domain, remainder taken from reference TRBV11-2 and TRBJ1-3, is EAGVAQSPRYKIIEKRQSVAFWCNPISGHATLYWYQQILGQGPKLLIQFQNNGVVDDSQLPKDRFSAERLKGVDSTLKIQPAKLEDSAVYLCASSDEGQGGGNTIYFGEGSWLTVV.

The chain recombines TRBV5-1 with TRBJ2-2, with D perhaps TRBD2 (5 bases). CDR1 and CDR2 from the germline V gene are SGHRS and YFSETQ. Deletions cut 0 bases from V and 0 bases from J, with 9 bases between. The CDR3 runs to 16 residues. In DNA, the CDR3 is TGCGCCAGCAGCTTGGAGAGGGTCACGAACACCGGGGAGCTGTTTTTT. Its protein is CASSLERVTNTGELFF.

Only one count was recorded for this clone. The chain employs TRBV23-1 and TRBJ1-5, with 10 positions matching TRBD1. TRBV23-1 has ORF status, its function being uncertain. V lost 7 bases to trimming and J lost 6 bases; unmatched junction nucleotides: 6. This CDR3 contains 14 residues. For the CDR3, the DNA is TGCGCCAGCATTGGACAGGGGGATCGTCAGCCCCAGCATTTT. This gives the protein CASIGQGDRQPQHF.

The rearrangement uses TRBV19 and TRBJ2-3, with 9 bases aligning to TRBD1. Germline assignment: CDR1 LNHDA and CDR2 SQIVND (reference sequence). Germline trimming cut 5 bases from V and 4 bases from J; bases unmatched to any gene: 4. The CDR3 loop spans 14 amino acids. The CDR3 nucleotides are TGTGCCAGTAGTCTCGGACAGGGGCCAGATACGCAGTATTTT. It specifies CASSLGQGPDTQYF.